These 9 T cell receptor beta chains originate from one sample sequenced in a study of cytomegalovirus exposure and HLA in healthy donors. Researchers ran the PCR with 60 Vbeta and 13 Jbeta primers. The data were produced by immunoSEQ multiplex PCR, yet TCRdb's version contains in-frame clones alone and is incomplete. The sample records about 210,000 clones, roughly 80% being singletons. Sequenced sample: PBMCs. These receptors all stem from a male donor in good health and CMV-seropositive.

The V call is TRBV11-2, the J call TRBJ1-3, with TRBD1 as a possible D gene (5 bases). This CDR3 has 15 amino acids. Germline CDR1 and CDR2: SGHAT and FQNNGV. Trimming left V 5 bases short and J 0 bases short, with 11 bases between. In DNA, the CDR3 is TGTGCCAGCAGCCCGGGACTGTCCTCTGGAAACACCATATATTTT. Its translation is CASSPGLSSGNTIYF.

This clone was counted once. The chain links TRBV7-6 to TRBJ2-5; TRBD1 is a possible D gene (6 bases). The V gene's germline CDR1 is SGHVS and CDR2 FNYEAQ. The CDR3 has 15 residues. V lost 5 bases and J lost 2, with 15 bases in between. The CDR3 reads CASSHDQGPQETQYF. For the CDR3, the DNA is TGTGCCAGCAGCCACGACCAGGGGCCACAAGAGACCCAGTACTTC.

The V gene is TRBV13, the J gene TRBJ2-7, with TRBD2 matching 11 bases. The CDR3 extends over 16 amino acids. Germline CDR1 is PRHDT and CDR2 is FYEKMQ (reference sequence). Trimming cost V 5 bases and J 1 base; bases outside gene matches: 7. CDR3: CASSIRLAGKSYEQYF. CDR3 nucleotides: TGTGCCAGCAGCATACGACTAGCGGGGAAATCCTACGAGCAGTACTTC. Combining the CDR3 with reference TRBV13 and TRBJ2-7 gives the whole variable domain AAGVIQSPRHLIKEKRETATLKCYPIPRHDTVYWYQQGPGQDPQFLISFYEKMQSDKGSIPDRFSAQQFSDYHSELNMSSLELGDSALYFCASSIRLAGKSYEQYFGPGTRLTVT.

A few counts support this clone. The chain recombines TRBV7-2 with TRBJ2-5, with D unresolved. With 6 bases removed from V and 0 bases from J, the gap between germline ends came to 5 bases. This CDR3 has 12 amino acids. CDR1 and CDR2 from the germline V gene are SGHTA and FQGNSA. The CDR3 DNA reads TGTGCCAGCAGTTTCTACCAAGAGACCCAGTACTTC. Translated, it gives CASSFYQETQYF.

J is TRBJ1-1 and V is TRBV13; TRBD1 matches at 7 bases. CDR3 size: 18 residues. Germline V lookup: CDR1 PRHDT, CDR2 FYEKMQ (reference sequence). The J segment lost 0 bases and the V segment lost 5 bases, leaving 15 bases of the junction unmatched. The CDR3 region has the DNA TGTGCCAGCAGCCCCTCCGGGACAGCGGTCGGAATGAACACTGAAGCTTTCTTT. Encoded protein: CASSPSGTAVGMNTEAFF.

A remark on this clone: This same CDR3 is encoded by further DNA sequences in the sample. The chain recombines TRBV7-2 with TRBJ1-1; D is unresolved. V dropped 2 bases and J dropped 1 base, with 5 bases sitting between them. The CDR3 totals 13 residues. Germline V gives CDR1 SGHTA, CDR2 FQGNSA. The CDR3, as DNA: TGTGCCAGCAGCTTACAGGAGAACACTGAAGCTTTCTTT. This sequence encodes CASSLQENTEAFF.

This CDR3 is CASSLGGNWASPLHF. As DNA, the CDR3 is TGTGCCAGCAGCTTAGGAGGGAATTGGGCTTCACCCCTCCACTTT. The chain has TRBV7-9 and TRBJ1-6; D gene ambiguous. The CDR3 spans 15 residues. In germline, CDR1 is SEHNR, CDR2 FQNEAQ (reference sequence). Trimming stripped 1 base from V and 9 bases from J, with 13 bases between.

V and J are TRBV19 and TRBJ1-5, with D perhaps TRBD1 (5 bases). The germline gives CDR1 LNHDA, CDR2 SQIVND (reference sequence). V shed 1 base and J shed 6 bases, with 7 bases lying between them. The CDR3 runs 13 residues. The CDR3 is CASSIGGGQPQHF. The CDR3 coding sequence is TGTGCCAGTAGTATAGGGGGGGGTCAGCCCCAGCATTTT. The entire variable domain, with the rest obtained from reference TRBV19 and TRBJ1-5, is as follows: DGGITQSPKYLFRKEGQNVTLSCEQNLNHDAMYWYRQDPGQGLRLIYYSQIVNDFQKGDIAEGYSVSREKKESFPLTVTSAQKNPTAFYLCASSIGGGQPQHFGDGTRLSIL.

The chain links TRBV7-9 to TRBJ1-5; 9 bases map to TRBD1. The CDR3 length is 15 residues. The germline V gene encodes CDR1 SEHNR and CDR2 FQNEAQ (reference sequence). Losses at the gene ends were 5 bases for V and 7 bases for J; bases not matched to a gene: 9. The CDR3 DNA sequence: TGTGCCAGCAGCCCACAGGGGGCGTGGGGACAGCCCCAGCATTTT. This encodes CASSPQGAWGQPQHF. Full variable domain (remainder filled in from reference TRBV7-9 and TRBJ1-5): DTGVSQNPRHKITKRGQNVTFRCDPISEHNRLYWYRQTLGQGPEFLTYFQNEAQLEKSRLLSDRFSAERPKGSFSTLEIQRTEQGDSAMYLCASSPQGAWGQPQHFGDGTRLSIL.